The T cell receptor (beta chain) under discussion was sequenced for a study of spatial heterogeneity in lung cancer. Time point: sample taken at primary tumor resection. Material for sequencing was whole RNA from tumor, nontumor lung or frozen PBMC, left unsorted. Unique molecular identifiers, one per molecule, were present on every TCR cDNA molecule. Using its own MiXCR run on the 5' RACE reads, TCRdb lists one record per CDR3 protein. The repertoire holds 30,000 or so distinct CDR3 sequences, with 7.5% to 10% as singletons. This clonotype appeared a few times. V lost 6 bases to trimming and J lost 2 bases; unmatched junction nucleotides: 19. Looked up from germline, CDR1 is DFQATT and CDR2 is SNEGSKA (reference sequence). This CDR3 is built from 19 residues.

This TCR was sampled from a female donor with early-stage non-small cell lung cancer. J is TRBJ2-1 and V is TRBV20-1; 10 bases are shared with TRBD2. Here the sequenced sample was PBMCs, taken at surgery. CDR3 amino acids: CSAKDRRRIGTSAYNEQFF. The CDR3, as DNA: TGCAGTGCCAAGGACAGGAGGAGGATTGGGACTAGCGCCTACAATGAGCAGTTCTTC.